The clone carrying this T cell receptor beta chain was recorded a few times. Antigen: not known. Per germline, CDR1 SNHLY and CDR2 FYNNEI. V was pared by 3 bases and J by 5 bases, with 19 bases between. The CDR3 spans 16 residues. Expressed TCRB transcripts were sequenced, since all the RNA that had been isolated was reverse transcribed. Sequenced by immunoSEQ multiplex PCR; TCRdb stores in-frame clones only, minus some. The data contain 330,000 or so clones, roughly 13% of them singletons. The data belong to a study of beta chain features in type 1 diabetes. Overall study results and limits: Fewer junction insertions and more nucleotide deletions appeared in type 1 diabetes patients. A closer apparent resemblance between naive, central memory and Treg TCRB repertoires was seen in patients than in healthy donors. TCRB CDR3s from Type 1 diabetes patients were moderately but significantly shorter in all four CD4+ subsets.

Every participating donor gave one draw, a heparinised blood sample averaging about 110 mL. Via the markers CD45RO/CCR7/CD25/CD127/CD95/CD27, stem cell-like memory, regulatory, central memory and naive CD4+ cells were sorted. Sample: naive CD4+ T cells from blood. The receptor comes from a woman aged 18-29 years with type 1 diabetes. The chain employs TRBV2 and TRBJ2-5; D perhaps matches TRBD2 (6 bases). CDR3: CASSERGGRAWETQYF. In DNA form, the CDR3 reads TGTGCCAGCAGTGAGCGGGGTGGGCGGGCCTGGGAGACCCAGTACTTC.